Each of the 6 T cell receptor beta chains below was sequenced from the same sample in a study of OX40 agonist ivuxolimab in advanced cancers. The protocol was immunoSEQ multiplex PCR, while the TCRdb copy is restricted to in-frame clones and leaves out a portion. The sample includes around 30,000 clones, around 80% of them seen just once. The sample consisted of CD4+ or CD8+ T cells sorted from blood, taken in a trial of the OX40 agonist ivuxolimab. These receptors were obtained from an adult with an advanced solid tumor such as melanoma, head and neck, liver or kidney cancer.

The V call is TRBV27, the J call TRBJ2-7; 9 bases map to TRBD1. Germline V gives CDR1 MNHEY, CDR2 SMNVEV (reference sequence). V lost 2 bases and J lost 5; bases outside the gene matches: 4. This CDR3 region has 14 residues. CDR3 sequence reads: CASSLGTGSNEQYF. As DNA, the CDR3 is TGTGCCAGCAGTTTAGGGACAGGGTCCAACGAGCAGTACTTC.

This clone was counted a single time. V is TRBV30 and J is TRBJ2-1, with 8 nucleotides matching TRBD1. Germline V CDR1 and CDR2: GTSNPN, SVGIG (reference sequence). Unmatched junction bases numbered 12, after V lost 3 bases and J lost 8 bases. This CDR3 is 15 amino acids long. The CDR3 region is CAWSGGQGSVDEQFF. The CDR3, as DNA: TGTGCCTGGAGCGGCGGACAGGGATCGGTCGATGAGCAGTTCTTC.

The chain carries TRBV12-2 and TRBJ2-2; TRBD2 was called by the table and not checked on the DNA. TRBV12-2 is annotated as a pseudogene. The CDR3 extends over 16 amino acids. The CDR3 sequence is CASRQEPRRFTGELFF. CDR3 in DNA: TGTGCAAGTCGCCAAGAACCTAGGCGGTTCACCGGGGAGCTGTTTTTT.

The V gene is TRBV28, the J gene TRBJ2-7, with TRBD2 matching 14 bases. Trimming at V came to 3 bases and at J to 4 bases, leaving 5 bases not matched to a gene. The CDR3 contains 16 residues. The germline CDR1 and CDR2 sequences are MDHEN and SYDVKM. CDR3 sequence: CASSFGTSGSLYEQYF. The CDR3 DNA reads TGTGCCAGCAGTTTCGGGACTAGCGGGAGTCTGTACGAGCAGTACTTC.

The chain carries TRBV6-5 and TRBJ2-5; TRBD2 aligns across 10 bases. This CDR3 is 15 amino acids long. The ends lost 6 bases at V and 4 bases at J; junction bases unmatched: 8. CDR1 is MNHEY and CDR2 is SVGAGI in the germline V gene. CDR3 sequence reads: CASRPTSGELETQYF. Here the CDR3 DNA reads TGTGCCAGCAGACCAACTAGCGGGGAGTTAGAGACCCAGTACTTC.

The rearrangement joins TRBV6-5 to TRBJ1-4, with TRBD1 identical over 7 bases. CDR1 is MNHEY, CDR2 SVGAGI, per germline. V trimming: 2 bases; J trimming: 8 bases; junction bases outside the gene matches: 8. The CDR3 loop spans 15 amino acids. The CDR3 loop reads CASSYRQGVGEKLFF. Here the CDR3 DNA reads TGTGCCAGCAGTTACAGGCAGGGGGTAGGCGAAAAACTGTTTTTT.